This T cell receptor (beta chain) was identified in a study of long-term antiretroviral therapy in people with HIV. V lost 6 bases and J lost 8; bases outside the gene matches: 6. This CDR3 spans 15 amino acids. The germline CDR1 and CDR2 sequences are MNHNS and SASEGT. This clone was observed a few times. The antigen is unknown. Investigators performed immunoSEQ version v3.0 at survey level. Some clones are missing from TCRdb's copy, which holds only in-frame ones; the method was immunoSEQ multiplex PCR. The repertoire holds 30,000 or so clones, with about 85% as singletons. General study points: Although diversity increased after ART, it remained lower than in transplant donor controls. Control repertoires displayed wider CDR3 length ranges than the HIV repertoires. Blood in the study was drawn between the mid-2000s and the late 2010s, possibly under older ART regimens, which may be less effective than current ones.

Only United States sites treated participants with HIV. The chain links TRBV6-1 to TRBJ2-1, with TRBD2 matching over 14 bases. The sequencing used unsorted PBMCs, collected 3 years after starting antiretroviral therapy. This TCR was recovered from a man in his forties with HIV. CDR3 sequence: CASSGTSGSFDEQFF. The CDR3 nucleotides are TGTGCCAGCAGCGGGACTAGCGGGAGTTTCGATGAGCAGTTCTTC.